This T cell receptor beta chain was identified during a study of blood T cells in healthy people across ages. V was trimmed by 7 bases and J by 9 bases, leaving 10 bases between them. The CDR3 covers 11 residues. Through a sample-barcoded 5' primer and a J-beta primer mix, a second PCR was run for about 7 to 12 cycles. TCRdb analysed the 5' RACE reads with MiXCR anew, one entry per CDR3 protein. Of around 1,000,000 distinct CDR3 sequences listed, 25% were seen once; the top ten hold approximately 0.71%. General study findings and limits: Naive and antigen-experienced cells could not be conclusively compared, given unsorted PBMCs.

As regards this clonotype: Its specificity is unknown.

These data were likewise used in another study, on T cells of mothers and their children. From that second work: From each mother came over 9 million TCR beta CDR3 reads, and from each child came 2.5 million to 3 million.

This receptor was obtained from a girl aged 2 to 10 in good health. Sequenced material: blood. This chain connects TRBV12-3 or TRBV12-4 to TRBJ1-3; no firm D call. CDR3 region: CASTLTSTIYF. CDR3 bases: TGTGCCAGCACCCTGACCTCCACCATATATTTT.